The 29 T cell receptor beta chains presented below share a single source sample, sequenced in a study of T cell responses to AZD1222 COVID-19 vaccine (dated by TCRdb to the early 2020s). Interpreted using the paper, the time point label stands for: baseline before first vaccination. The library was obtained by the immunoSEQ multiplex PCR assay. In TCRdb, the immuneACCESS table is reduced to in-frame sequences with V and J assigned. These tables do not hold every clone; where another copy was compared, an unresolved V gene accounts for under half, and the others remain unexplained. Here the sample has more than 95,000 clones; over 75% occur a single time. Together, the top ten hold around 20% of the sample. The sequencing used peripheral blood, collected on day 0 of AZD1222 vaccination. The receptors here all came from an adult in good health.

This clone was observed once. The chain employs TRBV7-2 and TRBJ2-3; 8 bases are shared with TRBD2. Germline CDR1 and CDR2: SGHTA and FQGNSA. Trimming at V came to 5 bases and at J to 4 bases, leaving 11 bases not matched to a gene. The CDR3 runs to 16 residues. In DNA form, the CDR3 reads TGTGCCAGCAGCCTACGTCCGGGACTAGTGGCAGATACGCAGTATTTT. Its protein product is CASSLRPGLVADTQYF.

The chain joins TRBV3-1 (or the pseudogene TRBV3-2) to TRBJ2-3, with D perhaps matching TRBD2 (7 bases). This CDR3 region has 13 residues. CDR1 is LGHDT and CDR2 is YNNKEL in the germline V gene (reference sequence). V was cut by 10 bases and J by 5 bases, with 16 bases left in between. The CDR3 DNA is TGTGCCACCACTATGGGGGGGCGAGATACGCAGTATTTT. Translating it yields CATTMGGRDTQYF.

V and J are TRBV3-1 (or the pseudogene TRBV3-2) and TRBJ2-3, with D maybe TRBD1 (5 bases). The CDR3 spans 17 residues. The germline V and J ends were trimmed by 0 bases and 0 bases, with 13 bases remaining between them. Germline CDR1 is LGHDT and CDR2 is YNNKEL (reference sequence). The CDR3 spells CASSQEAQGRSTDTQYF. The CDR3 coding sequence is TGTGCCAGCAGCCAAGAAGCGCAGGGCCGTAGCACAGATACGCAGTATTTT.

This clone was seen just once. The chain combines TRBV29-1 with TRBJ2-2; 9 nucleotides match TRBD1. The CDR3 has 13 residues. V was clipped by 6 bases and J by 6 bases; unmatched bases: 5. Germline-derived CDR1 and CDR2 are SQVTM and ANQGSEA. DNA for the CDR3: TGCAGCGTCCTCGACAGGGGGGCCGGGGAGCTGTTTTTT. Protein product: CSVLDRGAGELFF.

This chain uses TRBV12-3 or TRBV12-4 with TRBJ1-1; 8 nucleotides align to TRBD1. The CDR3 runs to 13 residues. Trimming at V came to 7 bases and at J to 6 bases, leaving 7 bases not matched to a gene. For the CDR3, the DNA is TGTGCCAGCATCCCAACAGGGGGGCCTGAAGCTTTCTTT. Amino acid sequence: CASIPTGGPEAFF.

This rearrangement joins TRBV30 to TRBJ1-1; D is possibly TRBD1 (5 bases). The CDR3 is made up of 14 amino acids. Trimming took off 5 bases at V and 4 bases at J, with 17 bases between the two ends. Per the germline V gene, CDR1 is GTSNPN and CDR2 is SVGIG (reference sequence). CDR3 residues: CAWAPGVGRTEAFF. As DNA, the CDR3 is TGTGCCTGGGCCCCGGGGGTGGGGCGCACTGAAGCTTTCTTT.

V is TRBV24-1 and J is TRBJ2-3; D possibly corresponds to TRBD2 (7 bases). CDR3 length: 14 residues. Trimming left V 5 bases short and J 4 bases short, with 12 bases between. CDR1 KGHDR and CDR2 SFDVKD come from the germline V gene. CDR3 loop: CATSGGGAADTQYF. The DNA of the CDR3 is TGTGCCACCAGTGGTGGGGGGGCCGCAGATACGCAGTATTTT.

The chain recombines TRBV2 with TRBJ2-7; D unresolved. Trimming removed 6 bases at V and 7 bases at J, with 13 bases between. The germline CDR1 and CDR2 sequences are SNHLY and FYNNEI. The length of the CDR3 is 12 residues. In DNA, the CDR3 is TGTGCCAGCAGCGGTCCAAGCAGGGAGCAGTACTTC. This sequence encodes CASSGPSREQYF.

The J gene is TRBJ2-3, the V gene TRBV29-1; possible D gene TRBD1, 5 bases. The V gene lost 3 bases and the J gene lost 1 base, with 11 bases spanning the gap. Germline CDR1 is SQVTM and CDR2 is ANQGSEA. CDR3 length equals 14 residues. The CDR3 coding sequence is TGCAGCGTTGACGGGTACAGGCGCACAGATACGCAGTATTTT. Amino acid sequence: CSVDGYRRTDTQYF.

The CDR3: CATDVGSGNTIYF. The CDR3 DNA reads TGTGCCACTGACGTGGGGTCTGGAAACACCATATATTTT. The chain joins TRBV7-9 to TRBJ1-3; D is ambiguous. Germline lookup yields CDR1 SEHNR and CDR2 FQNEAQ (reference sequence). Trimming left V 10 bases short and J 1 base short, with 11 bases between. This CDR3 comprises 13 residues.

With regard to this clone: The junction departs from the called germline gene at one end, perhaps through a read error. The chain's CDR3 is CASSRLRGPGANVLTF. The DNA of the CDR3 is TGTGCTAGCAGCCGGTTGAGGGGGCCCGGGGCCAACGTCCTGACTTTC. The chain uses TRBV7-7 and TRBJ2-6; 7 bases align to TRBD1. There are 16 residues in the CDR3. CDR1 SSHAT and CDR2 FNYEAQ come from the germline V gene (reference sequence).

The chain employs TRBV19 and TRBJ2-7; D remains unclear. This CDR3 region has 14 residues. Trimming pared 3 bases from V and 3 bases from J, leaving 12 bases between. Per germline, CDR1 LNHDA and CDR2 SQIVND (reference sequence). The CDR3 sequence is CASSIQQSNYEQYF. In nucleotides, the CDR3 is TGTGCCAGTAGTATTCAACAGAGTAACTACGAGCAGTACTTC.

The DNA of the CDR3 is TGCGCCAGCAGCCAAGCCCAGGGGTCAACTAATGAAAAACTGTTTTTT. It yields the protein CASSQAQGSTNEKLFF. The genes are TRBV4-1 and TRBJ1-4, with D perhaps TRBD1 (6 bases). Germline CDR1 reads MGHRA; CDR2 reads YSYEKL. The CDR3 totals 16 residues. Trimming cost V 1 base and J 0 bases, with 9 bases left between them.

The chain carries TRBV7-2 and TRBJ1-3; the D gene is possibly TRBD1 (5 bases). CDR3 size: 14 residues. With 6 bases removed from V and 7 bases from J, the gap between germline ends came to 16 bases. Germline-derived CDR1 and CDR2 are SGHTA and FQGNSA. The CDR3 spells CASSPDSRRNTIYF. In DNA form, the CDR3 reads TGTGCCAGCAGTCCTGACAGTCGTCGGAACACCATATATTTT.

The chain employs TRBV7-9 and TRBJ1-5; D uncertain. The V gene lost 5 bases and the J gene lost 9 bases, with 11 bases spanning the gap. Germline CDR1 and CDR2: SEHNR and FQNEAQ (reference sequence). This CDR3 contains 12 residues. DNA for the CDR3: TGTGCCAGCAGCCGTGAGTTTTCGCCCCAGCATTTT. Residues: CASSREFSPQHF.

V is TRBV7-8 and J is TRBJ2-7, with unresolved D. The CDR3 is made up of 12 amino acids. Trimming shortened V by 1 base and J by 3 bases, and 4 bases separated the two germline ends. Germline assignment: CDR1 SGHVS and CDR2 FQNEAQ. CDR3 sequence: CASSLVGYEQYF. DNA for the CDR3: TGTGCCAGCAGCTTAGTGGGCTACGAGCAGTACTTC. Looking up the rest from reference TRBV7-8 and TRBJ2-7 gives the full variable domain: GAGVSQSPRYKVAKRGQDVALRCDPISGHVSLFWYQQALGQGPEFLTYFQNEAQLDKSGLPSDRFFAERPEGSVSTLKIQRTQQEDSAVYLCASSLVGYEQYFGPGTRLTVT.

This clone was observed a single time. The chain has TRBV29-1 and TRBJ2-2; the D gene is possibly TRBD2 (7 bases). Germline CDR1 is SQVTM and CDR2 is ANQGSEA. V was clipped by 7 bases and J by 0 bases, with 18 bases between them. The CDR3 consists of 16 residues. The CDR3 region is CSGRPGEGSNTGELFF. The CDR3, as DNA: TGCAGCGGCCGCCCAGGGGAGGGATCGAACACCGGGGAGCTGTTTTTT.

The gene calls are TRBV6-5 and TRBJ2-5; perhaps TRBD1 as D (5 bases). Germline values: CDR1 MNHEY, CDR2 SVGAGI. The CDR3 totals 15 residues. Trimming removed 0 bases from V and 0 bases from J, with 8 bases in between. Here the CDR3 reads CASSYSWGNQETQYF. The CDR3 region has the DNA TGTGCCAGCAGTTACTCCTGGGGCAACCAAGAGACCCAGTACTTC.

CDR3 in amino acids: CAWSVGGINYGYTF. The CDR3 DNA sequence: TGTGCCTGGAGTGTCGGAGGGATTAACTATGGCTACACCTTC. This chain connects TRBV30 to TRBJ1-2, with D unresolved. The CDR3 runs to 14 residues. Germline V lookup: CDR1 GTSNPN, CDR2 SVGIG (reference sequence). Trimming removed 0 bases from V and 1 base from J, with 9 bases in between.

J is TRBJ1-2 and V is TRBV9; D is unclear. Looked up from germline, CDR1 is SGDLS and CDR2 is YYNGEE. CDR3 length: 12 amino acids. V lost 3 bases and J lost 3, with 6 bases in between. The chain's CDR3 is CASSATDYGYTF. As DNA, the CDR3 is TGTGCCAGCAGCGCAACCGACTATGGCTACACCTTC.

This clone was seen ten or more times. The V call is TRBV21-1, the J call TRBJ2-5. TRBV21-1 represents a pseudogene. This CDR3 comprises 12 residues. CDR3 sequence: CASTAGRETQYF. CDR3 sequence (DNA): TGTGCCAGCACGGCAGGGAGAGAGACCCAGTACTTC.

V usage is TRBV6-5 and J usage is TRBJ2-5, with D possibly TRBD1 on 6 matching bases. The CDR3 loop spans 12 amino acids. The germline V gene encodes CDR1 MNHEY and CDR2 SVGAGI. V shed 6 bases and J shed 5 bases, with 10 bases lying between them. CDR3 sequence: CASSRGFETQYF. DNA of the CDR3: TGTGCCAGCAGCAGGGGTTTTGAGACCCAGTACTTC.

The J gene is TRBJ1-1, the V gene TRBV2, with a tentative D call TRBD1 (6 bases). V dropped 5 bases and J dropped 8 bases, with 12 bases sitting between them. Looked up from germline, CDR1 is SNHLY and CDR2 is FYNNEI. The CDR3 length is 12 residues. The CDR3 sequence: CASSPDRPEAFF. The CDR3 DNA reads as TGTGCCAGCAGTCCTGACAGGCCAGAAGCTTTCTTT.

The rearrangement links TRBV19 to TRBJ1-3; D is uncertain. The CDR3 has 16 residues. Trimming removed 7 bases from V and 5 bases from J, with 21 bases in between. In germline, CDR1 is LNHDA, CDR2 SQIVND (reference sequence). This chain's CDR3 is CASIDRAPDSRNTIYF. DNA of the CDR3: TGTGCCAGTATTGACCGTGCTCCCGACTCAAGAAACACCATATATTTT.

J is TRBJ1-1 and V is TRBV2; no clear D gene. CDR1 and CDR2 (germline): SNHLY, FYNNEI. The CDR3 covers 17 residues. The V end was cut by 8 bases, the J end by 5 bases, with 27 bases between. The CDR3 coding sequence is TGTGCCAGCCTGAGGAGTAGGGAAAATATACTCAAAACTGAAGCTTTCTTT. Its protein is CASLRSRENILKTEAFF.

This sequence joins TRBV2 and TRBJ1-5; D is perhaps TRBD1 (6 bases). Germline values: CDR1 SNHLY, CDR2 FYNNEI. The V end lost 6 bases, the J end lost 7 bases, and 16 bases lay between the germline ends. This CDR3 has 14 residues. This CDR3 reads CASSPVGGFQPQHF. For the CDR3, the DNA is TGTGCCAGCAGCCCCGTGGGGGGCTTCCAGCCCCAGCATTTT. Full variable domain (outside the CDR3, taken from reference TRBV2 and TRBJ1-5): EPEVTQTPSHQVTQMGQEVILRCVPISNHLYFYWYRQILGQKVEFLVSFYNNEISEKSEIFDDQFSVERPDGSNFTLKIRSTKLEDSAMYFCASSPVGGFQPQHFGDGTRLSIL.

The gene calls are TRBV6-5 and TRBJ2-5, with D perhaps matching TRBD1 (5 bases). Looked up from germline, CDR1 is MNHEY and CDR2 is SVGAGI. Trimming cost V 8 bases and J 0 bases, with 13 bases left between them. CDR3 length equals 14 residues. The CDR3 DNA follows: TGTGCCAGCGGGGCAGGACGGTACCAAGAGACCCAGTACTTC. Encoded protein: CASGAGRYQETQYF.

This clone has only one observation. The rearrangement links TRBV15 to TRBJ1-2; 7 bases map to TRBD1. The CDR3 is 16 amino acids. V lost 0 bases, J lost 3 bases, and 7 bases stayed unmatched. Looked up from germline, CDR1 is LNHNV and CDR2 is YYDKDF (reference sequence). The CDR3 DNA sequence: TGTGCCACCAGCAGAGATCTCCCCGACAGGGACTATGGCTACACCTTC. Translated: CATSRDLPDRDYGYTF.

The chain links TRBV6-5 to TRBJ1-1; D is uncertain. Trimming stripped 0 bases from V and 0 bases from J, with 11 bases between. Per the germline V gene, CDR1 is MNHEY and CDR2 is SVGAGI. This CDR3 contains 16 residues. The CDR3, as DNA: TGTGCCAGCAGTTACTCCGCAGGACGGATGAACACTGAAGCTTTCTTT. The encoded protein is CASSYSAGRMNTEAFF.